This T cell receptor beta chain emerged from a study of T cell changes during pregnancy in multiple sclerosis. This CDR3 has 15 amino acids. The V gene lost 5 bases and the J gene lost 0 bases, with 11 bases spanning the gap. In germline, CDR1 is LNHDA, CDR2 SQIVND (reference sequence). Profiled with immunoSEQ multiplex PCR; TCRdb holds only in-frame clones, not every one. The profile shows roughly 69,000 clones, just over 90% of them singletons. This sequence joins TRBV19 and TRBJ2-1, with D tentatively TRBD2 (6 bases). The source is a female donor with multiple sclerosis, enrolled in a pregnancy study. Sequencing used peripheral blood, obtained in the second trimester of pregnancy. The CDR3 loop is CASSPSANSYNEQFF. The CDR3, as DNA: TGTGCCAGTAGTCCTAGCGCTAACTCCTACAATGAGCAGTTCTTC.